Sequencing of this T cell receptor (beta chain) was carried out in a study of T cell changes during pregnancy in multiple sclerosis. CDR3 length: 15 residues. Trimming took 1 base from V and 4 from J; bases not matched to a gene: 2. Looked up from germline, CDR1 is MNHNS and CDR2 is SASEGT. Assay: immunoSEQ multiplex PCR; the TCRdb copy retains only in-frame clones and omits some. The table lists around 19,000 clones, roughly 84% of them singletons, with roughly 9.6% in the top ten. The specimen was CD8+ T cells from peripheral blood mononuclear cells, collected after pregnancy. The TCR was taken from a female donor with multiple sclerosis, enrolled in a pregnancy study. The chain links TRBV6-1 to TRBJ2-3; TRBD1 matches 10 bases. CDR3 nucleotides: TGTGCCAGCAGTGAAGGACAGGGGGCCCCAGATACGCAGTATTTT. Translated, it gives CASSEGQGAPDTQYF.